The 11 T cell receptor beta chains reported below all come from one sample, sequenced in a study of cytomegalovirus exposure and HLA in healthy donors. The PCR made use of 60 Vbeta and 13 Jbeta primers. Only in-frame clones appear in the TCRdb table, and some are missing; sequencing was by immunoSEQ multiplex PCR. The sample records about 64,000 clones, roughly 66% being singletons. The sequenced material came from PBMCs. Source of these receptors: a woman in her forties or fifties in good health and CMV-seronegative.

The chain links TRBV27 to TRBJ1-5; 9 bases are a match to TRBD1. The germline gives CDR1 MNHEY, CDR2 SMNVEV (reference sequence). CDR3 size: 12 residues. The V segment lost 8 bases and the J segment 4 bases; nucleotides outside the gene matches: 0. Written as DNA, the CDR3 is TGTGCCAGCGGACAGGGGAATCAGCCCCAGCATTTT. This gives the protein CASGQGNQPQHF.

CDR3 coding DNA: TGTGCCAGCAGCCGACAGGCCATTAATGAAAAACTGTTTTTT. Its protein product is CASSRQAINEKLFF. The rearrangement uses TRBV7-9 and TRBJ1-4; D might be TRBD1 (6 bases). Deletions cut 5 bases from V and 4 bases from J, with 11 bases between. The V gene's germline CDR1 is SEHNR and CDR2 FQNEAQ (reference sequence). The CDR3 has 14 amino acids. The complete variable domain, with remaining parts taken from reference TRBV7-9 and TRBJ1-4, reads DTGVSQNPRHKITKRGQNVTFRCDPISEHNRLYWYRQTLGQGPEFLTYFQNEAQLEKSRLLSDRFSAERPKGSFSTLEIQRTEQGDSAMYLCASSRQAINEKLFFGSGTQLSVL.

The V and J genes are TRBV6-6 and TRBJ2-3, with 7 bases identical to TRBD1. This CDR3 has 13 residues. CDR1 is MNHNY, CDR2 SVGAGI, per germline (reference sequence). Trimming removed 6 bases from V and 6 bases from J; junction bases left unmatched: 6. This CDR3 reads CASSSQGVDTQYF. In DNA form, the CDR3 reads TGTGCCAGCAGCTCTCAGGGGGTGGATACGCAGTATTTT.

The CDR3 loop reads CASTSRDRVINEQFF. The CDR3 DNA reads as TGTGCCAGCACCTCCCGTGACAGGGTTATCAATGAGCAGTTCTTC. The J gene is TRBJ2-1, the V gene TRBV27; the match to TRBD1 covers 7 bases. Germline CDR1 MNHEY, CDR2 SMNVEV (reference sequence). The J segment lost 6 bases and the V segment lost 7 bases, leaving 12 bases of the junction unmatched. This CDR3 is 15 amino acids long.

In its sample, this clone was seen once. The CDR3 is CASRKEFPPYNEQFF. The DNA of the CDR3 is TGTGCCAGCAGGAAAGAGTTCCCTCCCTACAATGAGCAGTTCTTC. The chain is built from TRBV6-4 and TRBJ2-1; D uncertain. V gave up 6 bases and J gave up 2 bases, with 14 bases separating them. The CDR3 consists of 15 residues. Germline V gene lookup returns CDR1 MRHNA and CDR2 SNTAGT.

The chain couples TRBV7-6 to TRBJ2-2; possibly TRBD2 for D (6 bases). The germline V and J ends were trimmed by 7 bases and 6 bases, with 9 bases remaining between them. The germline gives CDR1 SGHVS, CDR2 FNYEAQ. The CDR3 is 12 amino acids. This CDR3 reads CASKPGAGELFF. CDR3 coding DNA: TGTGCCAGCAAGCCGGGGGCCGGGGAGCTGTTTTTT.

This rearrangement joins TRBV9 to TRBJ1-4, with D possibly being TRBD1 (6 bases). From germline, CDR1 is SGDLS and CDR2 YYNGEE. V was shortened by 0 bases and J by 7 bases, with 13 bases between the two germline ends. The CDR3 is 15 residues long. As DNA, the CDR3 is TGTGCCAGCAGCGTAGCCCCGGACAGTTTTGAAAAACTGTTTTTT. It is translated as CASSVAPDSFEKLFF.

The V and J genes are TRBV18 and TRBJ2-1, with D hard to call. The CDR3 is made up of 15 amino acids. With 1 base removed from V and 4 bases from J, the gap between germline ends came to 11 bases. Germline values: CDR1 KGHSH, CDR2 LQKENI. CDR3: CASSPLAREYNEQFF. CDR3 in DNA: TGTGCCAGCTCACCACTAGCCCGAGAATACAATGAGCAGTTCTTC.

The V call is TRBV29-1, the J call TRBJ1-1, with a possible D match to TRBD1 (6 bases). V lost 4 bases, J lost 1 base, and 13 bases lay in between. The length of the CDR3 is 14 residues. CDR1 and CDR2 from the germline V gene are SQVTM and ANQGSEA. The CDR3: CSVARTATNTEAFF. CDR3 DNA sequence: TGCAGCGTTGCCAGGACAGCCACGAACACTGAAGCTTTCTTT.

The rearrangement links TRBV5-3 to TRBJ1-4, with 7 bases fitting TRBD1. TRBV5-3 carries the ORF label, with uncertain function. V lost 4 bases to trimming and J lost 6 bases; unmatched junction nucleotides: 12. CDR3 length: 16 amino acids. The CDR3 DNA is TGTGCCAGAAGCCGTACCGGGACAGCGAAACATGAAAAACTGTTTTTT. As protein: CARSRTGTAKHEKLFF.

The gene calls are TRBV10-3 and TRBJ2-7; D is unresolved. The germline V gene encodes CDR1 ENHRY and CDR2 SYGVKD. The CDR3 is 13 amino acids. V lost 7 bases to trimming and J lost 3 bases, with 13 bases between them. The CDR3 DNA sequence: TGTGCCATCAATGGGCAGGTCGGCTACGAGCAGTACTTC. Translating gives CAINGQVGYEQYF.